Shown below are 11 T cell receptor beta chains from a single sample sequenced in a study of human T cells and chemical hapten exposure. The time point denotes: patch test 3, about 24 weeks after DPC sensitization. Documented treatment: therapeutic diphenylcyclopropenone sensitization with weekly scalp DPC. TCRdb redid the calling of the RACE reads with MiXCR, one entry per CDR3 protein. The table shows approximately 88,000 distinct CDR3 sequences, with roughly 13% occurring only once. Material: whole blood, obtained in connection with sensitization to the hapten diphenylcyclopropenone (DPC). The source is a woman in her forties or fifties with alopecia areata. Some clones in this sample may be carry-over from other donors' samples.

This clonotype was counted between two and nine times. The CDR3 bases are TGCAGTGCTAAGATTCCGGGACCTTACACCTACGAGCAGTACTTC. Translated: CSAKIPGPYTYEQYF. The V call is TRBV20-1, the J call TRBJ2-7; D may be TRBD1 or TRBD2 (5 bases each). The CDR3 is 15 amino acids. Germline V gene lookup returns CDR1 DFQATT and CDR2 SNEGSKA (reference sequence). V was shortened by 4 bases and J by 2 bases, with 18 bases between the two germline ends.

The rearrangement links TRBV2 to TRBJ1-1; D not certain. The V and J ends lost 5 bases and 0 bases respectively, with 13 bases between them. There are 15 residues in the CDR3. In germline, CDR1 is SNHLY, CDR2 FYNNEI. The CDR3 spells CASSLRRVMNTEAFF. CDR3 nucleotides: TGTGCCAGCAGTTTAAGACGGGTTATGAACACTGAAGCTTTCTTT.

The chain is built from TRBV7-9 and TRBJ2-1; TRBD2 agrees at 10 bases. Germline CDR1 SEHNR, CDR2 FQNEAQ (reference sequence). This CDR3 contains 16 residues. J gave up 8 bases and V 3 bases, and 10 bases lay outside the gene matches. CDR3 amino acids: CASSFVAGGVGYEQFF. The CDR3 DNA sequence: TGTGCCAGCAGCTTCGTAGCGGGAGGTGTAGGTTATGAGCAGTTCTTC.

The chain joins TRBV20-1 to TRBJ2-7; D perhaps matches TRBD2 (5 bases). This CDR3 spans 13 amino acids. CDR1 and CDR2 from the germline V gene are DFQATT and SNEGSKA (reference sequence). V gave up 6 bases and J gave up 2 bases, with 14 bases separating them. This CDR3 reads CSASRDGTYEQYF. The DNA of the CDR3 is TGCAGTGCCTCCAGAGACGGGACCTACGAGCAGTACTTC.

The J gene is TRBJ2-1, the V gene TRBV3-1; the match to TRBD2 covers 9 bases. CDR3 length: 12 amino acids. Germline CDR1 LGHDT, CDR2 YNNKEL (reference sequence). Losses at the gene ends were 6 bases for V and 8 bases for J; bases not matched to a gene: 2. CDR3 bases: TGTGCCAGCAGGATAGCGGGAGATGAGCAGTTCTTC. Residues: CASRIAGDEQFF.

This clonotype was found many times. The gene calls are TRBV4-1 and TRBJ2-1; 8 nucleotides line up with TRBD2. The CDR3 is 17 residues long. V dropped 4 bases and J dropped 2; count of bases not matched to a gene: 10. Germline-derived CDR1 and CDR2 are MGHRA and YSYEKL. The CDR3 DNA sequence: TGCGCCAGCAGCCGCGGACTAGCATATAACACCTACAATGAGCAGTTCTTC. As protein: CASSRGLAYNTYNEQFF.

The chain employs TRBV3-1 and TRBJ1-4, with D perhaps matching TRBD1 (5 bases). This CDR3 spans 17 amino acids. V was pared by 4 bases and J by 8 bases, with 23 bases between. The germline CDR1 and CDR2 sequences are LGHDT and YNNKEL (reference sequence). This CDR3 is CASSPSEGTGRYEKLFF. DNA of the CDR3: TGTGCCAGCAGCCCTTCGGAGGGCACAGGCAGATACGAAAAACTGTTTTTT. Full variable domain (remainder filled in from reference TRBV3-1 and TRBJ1-4): DTAVSQTPKYLVTQMGNDKSIKCEQNLGHDTMYWYKQDSKKFLKIMFSYNNKELIINETVPNRFSPKSPDKAHLNLHINSLELGDSAVYFCASSPSEGTGRYEKLFFGSGTQLSVL.

Many counts were recorded for this clonotype. The J gene is TRBJ2-7, the V gene TRBV28; D is possibly TRBD1 or TRBD2 (6 bases each). CDR3 length: 15 amino acids. Germline loops: CDR1 MDHEN, CDR2 SYDVKM. V lost 5 bases and J 3 bases, leaving 17 bases between the germline ends. The CDR3 DNA reads as TGTGCCAGCAGTCCCCTTGGGGGGCCTGGCTACGAGCAGTACTTC. This codes for CASSPLGGPGYEQYF.

V usage is TRBV7-8 and J usage is TRBJ2-2; D may be TRBD1 (6 bases). In germline, CDR1 is SGHVS, CDR2 FQNEAQ. The CDR3 covers 15 residues. The V end was cut by 5 bases, the J end by 2 bases, with 12 bases between. CDR3 nucleotides: TGTGCCAGCAGCCTACAGGGACAAAACACCGGGGAGCTGTTTTTT. This sequence encodes CASSLQGQNTGELFF.

This clonotype was counted between two and nine times. The V and J genes are TRBV3-1 and TRBJ2-7, with D maybe TRBD2 (5 bases). There are 17 residues in the CDR3. The germline gives CDR1 LGHDT, CDR2 YNNKEL (reference sequence). With 1 base removed from V and 0 bases from J, the gap between germline ends came to 16 bases. The CDR3 DNA reads as TGTGCCAGCAGCCAAGGATGGGAACGGGGAAGCTCCTACGAGCAGTACTTC. Translating it yields CASSQGWERGSSYEQYF.

This clonotype was counted many times. The chain carries TRBV11-2 and TRBJ2-1, with 16 bases matching TRBD2. CDR1 SGHAT and CDR2 FQNNGV come from the germline V gene. V was clipped by 5 bases and J by 0 bases; unmatched bases: 7. The CDR3 extends over 19 amino acids. CDR3 sequence reads: CASSMGLAGGTPSYNEQFF. The CDR3 nucleotides read TGTGCCAGCAGCATGGGACTAGCGGGAGGGACCCCCTCCTACAATGAGCAGTTCTTC.